A single sample gave rise to the 16 T cell receptor beta chains below, sequenced in a study of identical twins. TCRdb re-called the 5' RACE reads with MiXCR, one entry per CDR3 protein. The sample holds a few hundred thousand distinct CDR3 sequences, around 9% seen once. Specimen: naive T cells sorted from blood. The receptors were gathered from a woman aged 45 to 65 in good health.

This clonotype was seen repeatedly, ten times or more. The chain is built from TRBV29-1 and TRBJ1-3, with 9 positions matching TRBD1. V shed 6 bases and J 8 bases; nucleotides not matched to a gene: 2. CDR1 and CDR2 from the germline V gene are SQVTM and ANQGSEA. This CDR3 spans 11 amino acids. CDR3: CSVDRGDTIYF. The CDR3 nucleotides read TGCAGCGTGGACAGGGGTGACACCATATATTTT.

This clonotype was seen a few times. This chain joins TRBV3-1 and TRBJ2-5; TRBD1 matches at 9 bases. The J segment lost 4 bases and the V segment lost 1 base, leaving 7 bases of the junction unmatched. The germline CDR1 and CDR2 sequences are LGHDT and YNNKEL (reference sequence). This CDR3 has 16 residues. The CDR3 DNA sequence: TGTGCCAGCAGCCAAGCCGGGGGACAGGGATCAGAGACCCAGTACTTC. Its translation: CASSQAGGQGSETQYF.

A few counts support this clonotype. The chain couples TRBV10-3 to TRBJ2-1, with a possible D match to TRBD2 (5 bases). The V end lost 4 bases, the J end lost 0 bases, and 13 bases lay between the germline ends. Germline lookup yields CDR1 ENHRY and CDR2 SYGVKD. This CDR3 spans 16 amino acids. The chain's CDR3 is CAISGEGANSYNEQFF. CDR3 bases: TGTGCCATCAGTGGCGAGGGAGCGAACTCCTACAATGAGCAGTTCTTC.

This clonotype was recorded at least ten times. The chain uses TRBV5-1 and TRBJ2-2; weak D call: TRBD2 (5 bases). The CDR3 is made up of 17 amino acids. The ends were cut back, 4 bases at V and 7 bases at J, with 23 bases in the middle. CDR1 and CDR2 from the germline V gene are SGHRS and YFSETQ. The CDR3 bases are TGCGCCAGCAGCCCCGAAGGTAGCGACATTATCATCGGGGAGCTGTTTTTT. The encoded protein is CASSPEGSDIIIGELFF.

The sample holds one count of this clonotype. This sequence joins TRBV12-5 and TRBJ2-1, with no clear D. Germline assignment: CDR1 LGHNT and CDR2 FRNRAP. CDR3 size: 11 residues. The V gene lost 3 bases and the J gene lost 10 bases, with 7 bases spanning the gap. For the CDR3, the DNA is TGTGCTAGTGGTTTCCTGGGGGAGCAGTTCTTC. Its translation is CASGFLGEQFF.

This clonotype occurred many times. The chain has TRBV5-1 and TRBJ1-1, with 8 bases matching TRBD1. The CDR3 extends over 15 amino acids. The germline V gene has CDR1 SGHRS and CDR2 YFSETQ. V lost 4 bases, J lost 0 bases, and 5 bases stayed unmatched. In DNA form, the CDR3 reads TGCGCCAGCAGCCTTACAGGGGGGGTGAACACTGAAGCTTTCTTT. Its protein is CASSLTGGVNTEAFF.

This clonotype was observed a few times. J is TRBJ1-1 and V is TRBV25-1; the D gene is possibly TRBD1 (6 bases). The CDR3 length is 15 residues. Trimming removed 5 bases from V and 1 base from J, with 14 bases in between. Germline loops: CDR1 MGHDK, CDR2 SYGVNS. For the CDR3, the DNA is TGTGCCAGCAGTTGGGGGGGGCTGGGGAACACTGAAGCTTTCTTT. Protein sequence: CASSWGGLGNTEAFF.

This clonotype was seen repeatedly, ten times or more. The rearrangement uses TRBV12-3 or TRBV12-4 and TRBJ2-5; D gene ambiguous. The V gene lost 4 bases and the J gene lost 5 bases, with 11 bases spanning the gap. This CDR3 is built from 13 residues. The DNA of the CDR3 is TGTGCCAGCAGTTCTACCAGTAGGGAGACCCAGTACTTC. Its protein is CASSSTSRETQYF.

In its sample, this clonotype was seen a few times. The rearrangement links TRBV6-5 to TRBJ2-2; either TRBD1 or TRBD2 may supply D (5 bases each). The CDR3 spans 15 residues. Germline V gene sequence: CDR1 MNHEY, CDR2 SVGAGI. V was trimmed by 5 bases and J by 1 base, leaving 11 bases between them. CDR3: CASSGTTMNTGELFF. The CDR3 nucleotides read TGTGCCAGCAGTGGGACCACGATGAACACCGGGGAGCTGTTTTTT.

The table lists this clonotype with many counts. The genes are TRBV20-1 and TRBJ2-5; 8 bases are shared with TRBD2. The V and J ends lost 0 bases and 5 bases, in that order; junction bases with no gene match: 14. There are 17 residues in the CDR3. Germline CDR1 DFQATT, CDR2 SNEGSKA (reference sequence). CDR3 amino acids: CSARDRGGRLRRETQYF. In DNA, the CDR3 is TGCAGTGCTAGAGATAGGGGCGGGAGGCTGCGAAGGGAGACCCAGTACTTC.

This chain joins TRBV11-3 and TRBJ2-1; D is perhaps TRBD1 (6 bases). Germline lookup yields CDR1 SGHNT and CDR2 YENEEA. Trimming removed 5 bases from V and 3 bases from J, with 11 bases in between. There are 14 residues in the CDR3. The CDR3, as DNA: TGTGCCAGCAGCAAACAGGGATACTACAATGAGCAGTTCTTC. As protein: CASSKQGYYNEQFF.

This chain joins TRBV5-6 and TRBJ2-1; 14 nucleotides line up with TRBD2. Germline V gene lookup returns CDR1 SGHDT and CDR2 YYEEEE. After removal of 4 bases from V and 8 bases from J, the junction contained 14 bases not matched to a gene. The CDR3 covers 18 residues. CDR3 nucleotides: TGTGCCAGCAGCAGGTACGGGGGGACTAGCGGGAGAAGGGATGAGCAGTTCTTC. This codes for CASSRYGGTSGRRDEQFF.

This clonotype was detected ten times or more. V and J are TRBV15 and TRBJ2-1, with TRBD2 matching 7 bases. V lost 5 bases and J lost 6; bases outside the gene matches: 1. Germline V CDR1 and CDR2: LNHNV, YYDKDF (reference sequence). This CDR3 has 12 residues. The CDR3 DNA sequence: TGTGCCACCAGCGGGGGGGGCAATGAGCAGTTCTTC. Translation: CATSGGGNEQFF.

The CDR3 loop reads CATVSGNEQFF. The CDR3 DNA is TGTGCCACCGTTTCGGGGAATGAGCAGTTCTTC. The V call is TRBV5-4, the J call TRBJ2-1; a weak D match, TRBD2 (5 bases). CDR1 SGHNT and CDR2 YYREEE come from the germline V gene (reference sequence). The CDR3 consists of 11 residues. The V and J ends lost 9 bases and 7 bases respectively, with 11 bases between them.

The sample holds many counts of this clonotype. The chain combines TRBV12-3 or TRBV12-4 with TRBJ2-1, with TRBD1 identical over 8 bases. The CDR3 loop spans 15 amino acids. Unmatched junction bases numbered 16, after V lost 6 bases and J lost 12 bases. DNA of the CDR3: TGTGCCAGCAGGGACCGGGACAGGCCCGTCCTTCCGCAGTTCTTC. Translation gives CASRDRDRPVLPQFF.

This clonotype was counted only a few times. The V and J genes are TRBV10-3 and TRBJ2-7; 9 bases match TRBD2. The CDR3 consists of 16 residues. V dropped 7 bases and J dropped 3; count of bases not matched to a gene: 13. CDR1 is ENHRY, CDR2 SYGVKD, per germline. Here the CDR3 DNA reads TGTGCCATCACCGGAGGGTCTAGCGGGGACTTCTACGAGCAGTACTTC. It is translated as CAITGGSSGDFYEQYF.